The present T cell receptor beta chain was sequenced within a study of early T cells in non-severe SARS-CoV-2 infection. Study information: The study sequenced bulk RNA from unsorted whole blood, with chains unpaired.

This clonotype was counted between two and nine times. What it binds is not known. The TCR library protocol attached unique molecular identifiers to the individual cDNA molecules. TCRdb reanalysed the 5' RACE reads using MiXCR and keeps one entry per CDR3 protein. The sample has around 47,000 distinct CDR3 sequences, around a tenth seen once. V lost 4 bases to trimming and J lost 5 bases, with 11 bases between them. The CDR3 has 12 amino acids. CDR1 and CDR2 from the germline V gene are SQVTM and ANQGSEA. Findings and caveats of the study: CD4 and private specificities were missed by VDJdb matching, which favored anti-spike CD8 responses.

Sequencing input: whole blood. This TCR was sampled from an adult who was a healthcare worker with PCR-confirmed SARS-CoV-2 infection or an uninfected control (not recorded which). This chain links TRBV29-1 with TRBJ1-1; maybe TRBD1 (5 bases). The CDR3 coding sequence is TGCAGCGTTGCCGGGACGGGTACTGAAGCTTTCTTT. Its translation is CSVAGTGTEAFF.